A single sample gave rise to the 2 T cell receptor beta chains below, sequenced in a study of identical twins. TCRdb called the 5' RACE reads again in MiXCR, with one record for every CDR3 protein. This table holds under 900,000 distinct CDR3 sequences, 18% found once. Separately, the same data were catalogued under a study of T cells expressing NK-cell markers.

Material: PBMCs. These receptors all come from a woman aged 18 to 35 in good health.

This clonotype has a handful of counts. The gene calls are TRBV30 and TRBJ1-1; D is unresolved. Trimming cost V 1 base and J 0 bases, with 3 bases left between them. Germline loops: CDR1 GTSNPN, CDR2 SVGIG (reference sequence). The CDR3 has 12 amino acids. The CDR3 DNA sequence: TGTGCCTGGAGTGGCTTGAACACTGAAGCTTTCTTT. Encoded protein: CAWSGLNTEAFF.

The chain carries TRBV6-2 or TRBV6-3 and TRBJ2-3, with 9 bases fitting TRBD2. The germline CDR1 and CDR2 sequences are MNHEY and SVGEGT. The CDR3 has 21 amino acids. V shed 0 bases, J shed 1 base, and the junction held 17 bases outside the gene matches. DNA for the CDR3: TGTGCCAGCAGTTACTCGTCGGCTGGGGCCGCGGGAGGGCCGGGCACAGATACGCAGTATTTT. Translation gives CASSYSSAGAAGGPGTDTQYF.